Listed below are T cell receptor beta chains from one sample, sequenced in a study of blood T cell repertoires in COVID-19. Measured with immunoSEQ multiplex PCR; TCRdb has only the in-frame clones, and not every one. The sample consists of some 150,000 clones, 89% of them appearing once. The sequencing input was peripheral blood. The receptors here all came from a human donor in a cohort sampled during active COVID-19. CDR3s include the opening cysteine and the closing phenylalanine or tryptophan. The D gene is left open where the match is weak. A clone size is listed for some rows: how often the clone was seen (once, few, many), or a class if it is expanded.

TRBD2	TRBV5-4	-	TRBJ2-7	CASSLASGTSGRTKPQYF	TGTGCCAGCAGCTTGGCCTCCGGGACTAGCGGGCGAACCAAACCGCAGTACTTC
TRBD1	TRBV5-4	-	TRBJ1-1	CASSQPTGGGYTEAFF	TGTGCCAGCAGCCAGCCTACAGGGGGCGGGTACACTGAAGCTTTCTTT
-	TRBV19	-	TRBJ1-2	CASSNGIISYGYTF	TGTGCCAGTAGCAATGGCATTATAAGCTATGGCTACACCTTC
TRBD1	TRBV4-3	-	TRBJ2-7	CASSHQWDSSYEQYF	TGCGCCAGCAGCCACCAGTGGGACAGCTCCTACGAGCAGTACTTC
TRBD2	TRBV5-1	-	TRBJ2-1	CASTPSGGEISYNEQFF	TGCGCCAGCACCCCGAGCGGGGGGGAGATCTCCTACAATGAGCAGTTCTTC
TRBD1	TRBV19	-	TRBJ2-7	CASSELKQGVEYEQYF	TGTGCCAGTAGTGAACTCAAACAGGGGGTCGAATACGAGCAGTACTTC
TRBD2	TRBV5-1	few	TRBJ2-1	CASSLNSGVYNEQFF	TGCGCCAGCAGCTTGAATAGCGGGGTTTACAATGAGCAGTTCTTC
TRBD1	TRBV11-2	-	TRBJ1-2	CASSLGDWTGNYGYTF	TGTGCCAGCAGCTTAGGGGATTGGACAGGGAACTATGGCTACACCTTC
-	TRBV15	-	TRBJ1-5	CATSRDVIAVWGVSNQPQHF	TGTGCCACCAGCAGAGACGTTATCGCCGTGTGGGGCGTAAGCAATCAGCCCCAGCATTTT
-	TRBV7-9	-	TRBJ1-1	CASSPSGRGAAEAFF	TGTGCCAGCAGCCCATCGGGCAGGGGTGCGGCTGAAGCTTTCTTT
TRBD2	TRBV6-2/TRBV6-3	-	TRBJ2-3	CASSSSVAGYF	TGTGCCAGCAGTTCGTCGGTAGCGGGGTATTTT
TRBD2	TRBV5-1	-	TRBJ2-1	CASSPPGLAGGSYNEQFF	TGCGCCAGCAGTCCGCCGGGACTAGCGGGGGGTTCCTACAATGAGCAGTTCTTC
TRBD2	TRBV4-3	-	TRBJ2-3	CASSQDGTSRSTDTQYF	TGCGCCAGCAGCCAAGATGGGACTAGCCGAAGCACAGATACGCAGTATTTT
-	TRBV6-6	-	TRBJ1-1	CASSYAVNPNTEAFF	TGTGCCAGCAGTTACGCAGTCAATCCGAACACTGAAGCTTTCTTT
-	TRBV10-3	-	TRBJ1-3	CAISDSAGNTIYF	TGTGCCATCAGTGACTCCGCTGGAAACACCATATATTTT
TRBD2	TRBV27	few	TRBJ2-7	CASSTASGGYEQYF	TGTGCCAGCAGTACCGCTAGCGGGGGCTACGAGCAGTACTTC
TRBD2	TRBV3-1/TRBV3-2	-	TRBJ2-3	CASSQGASGGRDTQYF	TGTGCCAGCAGCCAAGGGGCTAGCGGGGGCCGGGATACGCAGTATTTT
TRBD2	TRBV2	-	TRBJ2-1	CASSGSGAEQFF	TGTGCCAGCAGTGGTAGCGGGGCAGAGCAGTTCTTC
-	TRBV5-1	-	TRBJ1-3	CASSLGGSHSGNTIYF	TGCGCCAGCAGCTTGGGAGGGAGCCACTCTGGAAACACCATATATTTT
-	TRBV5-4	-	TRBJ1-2	CASSFGPGPQDYGYTF	TGTGCCAGCAGCTTTGGTCCAGGGCCGCAGGACTATGGCTACACCTTC
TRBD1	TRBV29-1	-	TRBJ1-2	CSLGQANYGYTF	TGCAGCTTGGGACAGGCGAACTATGGCTACACCTTC
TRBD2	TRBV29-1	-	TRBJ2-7	CSVLPGGVGYEQYF	TGCAGCGTTCTCCCCGGGGGGGTAGGGTACGAGCAGTACTTC
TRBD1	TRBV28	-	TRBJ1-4	CASSYQTGGSEKLFF	TGTGCCAGCAGTTATCAGACAGGGGGTAGTGAAAAACTGTTTTTT
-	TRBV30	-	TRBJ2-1	CAWSHGTPDNEQFF	TGTGCCTGGAGTCACGGGACACCCGACAATGAGCAGTTCTTC
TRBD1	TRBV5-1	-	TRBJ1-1	CASSLIRTGSTEAFF	TGCGCCAGCAGCTTGATCCGGACAGGGAGCACTGAAGCTTTCTTT
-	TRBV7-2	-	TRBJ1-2	CASSLAGYGYTF	TGTGCCAGCAGCTTAGCCGGTTATGGCTACACCTTC
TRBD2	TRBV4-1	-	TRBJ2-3	CASSLVGRDSSLTQYF	TGCGCCAGCAGCCTTGTTGGGAGGGACTCTAGTCTTACGCAGTATTTT
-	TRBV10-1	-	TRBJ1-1	CASSGAMNTEAFF	TGCGCCAGCAGTGGGGCCATGAACACTGAAGCTTTCTTT
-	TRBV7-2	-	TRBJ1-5	CASSLTSNQPQHF	TGTGCCAGCAGCTTAACAAGCAATCAGCCCCAGCATTTT
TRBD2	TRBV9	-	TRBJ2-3	CASSVVRGGADADTQYF	TGTGCCAGCAGCGTAGTCCGCGGGGGGGCCGACGCAGATACGCAGTATTTT
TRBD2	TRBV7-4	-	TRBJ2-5	CASSSRLAEETQYF	TGTGCCAGCAGTTCCCGGCTAGCGGAAGAGACCCAGTACTTC
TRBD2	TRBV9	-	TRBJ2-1	CASSVAGLAGGEQFF	TGTGCCAGCAGCGTAGCCGGACTAGCCGGCGGTGAGCAGTTCTTC
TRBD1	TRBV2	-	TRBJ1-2	CASSEQGGSGYTF	TGTGCCAGCAGTGAACAGGGGGGAAGTGGCTACACCTTC
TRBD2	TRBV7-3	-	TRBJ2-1	CASSLIHLAGGPHNNEQFF	TGTGCCAGCAGCCTTATCCACCTAGCGGGGGGCCCCCACAATAATGAGCAGTTCTTC
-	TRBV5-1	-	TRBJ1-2	CASSFDSRRYGYTF	TGCGCCAGCAGCTTCGACAGCCGCCGCTATGGCTACACCTTC
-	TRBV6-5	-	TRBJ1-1	CASSWAEGDTEAFF	TGTGCCAGCAGTTGGGCAGAAGGGGACACTGAAGCTTTCTTT
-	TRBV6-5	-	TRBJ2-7	CASSYSYGRGYEQYF	TGTGCCAGCAGTTACTCGTATGGCAGGGGCTACGAGCAGTACTTC